These T cell receptor beta chains were read from a single sample in a study of identical twins. Each CDR3 protein gets one entry after TCRdb re-called the 5' RACE reads with MiXCR. The sample includes 420,000 or so distinct CDR3 sequences, under 20% of them seen just once. The source material was naive T cells sorted from blood. All receptors derive from a man between 50 and 59 years old in good health. The CDR3 runs from the conserved cysteine through the conserved F or W. A D gene is named only where the DNA matches it firmly. Part of the rows lack a size; the others show once, few, many or a class for expanded clones.

clone_size,v_call,j_call,d_call,cdr3_aa,cdr3_nt
many,TRBV27,TRBJ2-7,TRBD1,CASSPGTGGLYEQYF,TGTGCCAGCAGTCCGGGGACAGGGGGTTTGTACGAGCAGTACTTC
many,TRBV7-2,TRBJ2-5,NA,CASSFVKTQYF,TGTGCCAGCAGCTTTGTGAAGACCCAGTACTTC
NA,TRBV27,TRBJ1-2,NA,CASSLSVNYGYTF,TGTGCCAGCAGTTTATCCGTTAACTATGGCTACACCTTC
NA,TRBV19,TRBJ2-7,NA,CASSTLDSPVPYEQYF,TGTGCCAGTAGTACCCTAGACAGTCCAGTACCCTACGAGCAGTACTTC
once,TRBV4-3,TRBJ1-2,TRBD1,CASSPNGQGAGYGYTF,TGCGCCAGCAGCCCTAATGGACAGGGGGCGGGCTATGGCTACACCTTC
few,TRBV5-1,TRBJ2-1,NA,CASSSFGTPNEQFF,TGCGCCAGCAGCTCCTTCGGGACTCCCAATGAGCAGTTCTTC
few,TRBV3-1,TRBJ1-6,TRBD1,CASNLRGQGSPLHF,TGTGCCAGCAACCTCAGGGGGCAAGGTTCACCCCTCCACTTT
NA,TRBV12-3/TRBV12-4,TRBJ2-7,TRBD2,CASSLLRTSAYEQYF,TGTGCCAGCAGTCTGCTCCGGACTAGCGCCTACGAGCAGTACTTC
few,TRBV12-3/TRBV12-4,TRBJ2-1,TRBD2,CASSIGASGGAGQFF,TGTGCCAGCAGTATTGGGGCTAGCGGGGGGGCCGGGCAGTTCTTC
many,TRBV29-1,TRBJ1-1,NA,CSVERTGTMNTEAFF,TGCAGCGTTGAGAGAACAGGGACCATGAACACTGAAGCTTTCTTT
many,TRBV7-2,TRBJ1-2,TRBD1,CASSSPGQGGRGYTF,TGTGCCAGCAGCTCCCCCGGACAGGGTGGGAGAGGCTACACCTTC
few,TRBV29-1,TRBJ2-3,NA,CSVGGRAADTQYF,TGCAGCGTTGGGGGCAGGGCGGCAGATACGCAGTATTTT
NA,TRBV20-1,TRBJ1-6,NA,CSAGVGRGPLHF,TGCAGTGCCGGGGTGGGGCGCGGGCCCCTCCACTTT
many,TRBV29-1,TRBJ2-1,TRBD2,CSVEGLAGNEQFF,TGCAGCGTTGAAGGTCTAGCGGGTAATGAGCAGTTCTTC
many,TRBV20-1,TRBJ2-7,NA,CSARPGGEPYEQYF,TGCAGTGCTAGACCCGGGGGAGAACCATACGAGCAGTACTTC
NA,TRBV29-1,TRBJ2-7,NA,CSVGGGSENPYEQYF,TGCAGCGTGGGAGGGGGGTCGGAGAACCCCTACGAGCAGTACTTC
few,TRBV27,TRBJ2-1,NA,CATLELKGLGYNEQFF,TGTGCCACCCTTGAGCTAAAAGGCTTAGGGTACAATGAGCAGTTCTTC
few,TRBV20-1,TRBJ2-7,TRBD1,CSGPGQGYEQYF,TGCAGCGGCCCGGGACAGGGTTACGAGCAGTACTTC
many,TRBV18,TRBJ2-7,TRBD1,CASSPGQGTHEQYF,TGTGCCAGCTCACCAGGACAGGGGACCCACGAGCAGTACTTC
many,TRBV27,TRBJ1-2,NA,CASSPDRSWVGYTF,TGTGCCAGCAGTCCCGACAGGAGTTGGGTTGGCTACACCTTC
NA,TRBV19,TRBJ2-1,TRBD2,CASSLGTSGDSYNEQFF,TGTGCCAGTAGTCTCGGGACTAGCGGAGACTCCTACAATGAGCAGTTCTTC
few,TRBV12-3/TRBV12-4,TRBJ1-5,TRBD1,CASSFDRAGNQPQHF,TGTGCCAGCAGTTTTGACAGGGCGGGCAATCAGCCCCAGCATTTT
few,TRBV28,TRBJ1-1,TRBD1,CASRDRATEAFF,TGTGCCAGCAGGGACAGGGCTACTGAAGCTTTCTTT
many,TRBV6-2/TRBV6-3,TRBJ1-5,NA,CASSFGGHIQPQHF,TGTGCCAGCAGCTTTGGAGGGCATATTCAGCCCCAGCATTTT
many,TRBV28,TRBJ2-2,NA,CASSSRRGGELFF,TGTGCCAGCAGCTCCCGGAGGGGAGGGGAGCTGTTTTTT
few,TRBV11-3,TRBJ2-3,NA,CASSPHTDTQYF,TGTGCCAGCAGCCCCCACACAGATACGCAGTATTTT
many,TRBV12-3/TRBV12-4,TRBJ2-7,NA,CASSFDPLEQYF,TGTGCCAGCAGTTTTGACCCTTTAGAGCAGTACTTC
NA,TRBV4-1,TRBJ1-5,NA,CASSQEGIGGGRQPQHF,TGCGCCAGCAGCCAAGAGGGAATTGGGGGAGGGCGTCAGCCCCAGCATTTT
NA,TRBV4-3,TRBJ2-1,NA,CASSQDNSGLGFNEQFF,TGCGCCAGCAGCCAAGATAACAGTGGGCTAGGTTTCAATGAGCAGTTCTTC
NA,TRBV6-2/TRBV6-3,TRBJ2-7,NA,CASSSSRGEQYF,TGTGCCAGCAGCAGCTCCAGGGGCGAGCAGTACTTC
few,TRBV15,TRBJ2-7,TRBD2,CATSTGTSGRAVQYF,TGTGCCACCAGCACGGGGACTAGCGGGAGGGCGGTGCAGTACTTC
NA,TRBV6-5,TRBJ1-4,TRBD1,CASSYSRTLNRGPGEKLFF,TGTGCCAGCAGTTACTCCAGGACCTTAAACAGGGGGCCCGGAGAAAAACTGTTTTTT
NA,TRBV7-6,TRBJ2-1,NA,CASSLARGPIYNEQFF,TGTGCCAGCAGCTTAGCCCGCGGGCCCATTTACAATGAGCAGTTCTTC
few,TRBV24-1,TRBJ2-1,TRBD2,CATSDSGLAGHYNEQFF,TGTGCCACCAGTGATTCGGGACTAGCGGGCCACTACAATGAGCAGTTCTTC
few,TRBV20-1,TRBJ1-1,NA,CSARRPGQSNTEAFF,TGCAGTGCTAGAAGACCCGGACAGTCTAACACTGAAGCTTTCTTT
few,TRBV6-2/TRBV6-3,TRBJ1-5,TRBD1,CASSRGTGAYGFGQPQHF,TGTGCCAGCAGTCGGGGGACAGGGGCCTACGGGTTCGGGCAGCCCCAGCATTTT
many,TRBV10-3,TRBJ1-1,NA,CAISDKGRDTEAFF,TGTGCCATCAGTGATAAGGGACGTGACACTGAAGCTTTCTTT
NA,TRBV2,TRBJ2-3,NA,CASSLAHDTQYF,TGTGCCAGCAGTTTAGCACACGATACGCAGTATTTT
many,TRBV20-1,TRBJ2-3,NA,CSGSGTDTQYF,TGCAGTGGGAGCGGCACAGATACGCAGTATTTT
many,TRBV20-1,TRBJ2-7,NA,CSATSIESPYEQYF,TGCAGTGCGACATCGATCGAGTCGCCTTACGAGCAGTACTTC
few,TRBV6-5,TRBJ2-3,NA,CASSYSLTGDTQYF,TGTGCCAGCAGTTACAGTCTAACCGGAGATACGCAGTATTTT
NA,TRBV9,TRBJ2-3,TRBD2,CASSVSSGDTDTEYF,TGTGCCAGCAGCGTATCTAGCGGGGACACAGATACGGAGTATTTT
few,TRBV4-2,TRBJ2-3,NA,CASSQVGRASTDTQYF,TGTGCCAGCAGCCAAGTGGGGCGGGCGAGCACAGATACGCAGTATTTT
few,TRBV5-1,TRBJ1-6,NA,CASSFSSSYNSPLHF,TGCGCCAGCAGCTTCTCAAGCTCCTATAATTCACCCCTCCACTTT
NA,TRBV6-1,TRBJ2-1,NA,CASSIGTGPGYNEQFF,TGTGCCAGCAGTATAGGGACTGGCCCCGGTTACAATGAGCAGTTCTTC
many,TRBV10-3,TRBJ2-7,NA,CAISEAYEQYF,TGTGCCATCAGTGAGGCCTACGAGCAGTACTTC
few,TRBV11-2,TRBJ2-1,NA,CASSFSQSEPFF,TGTGCCAGCAGCTTTTCACAGTCCGAACCGTTCTTC
few,TRBV18,TRBJ2-7,TRBD1,CASSTRQGQGVEQYF,TGTGCCAGCTCTACACGGCAGGGACAGGGAGTCGAGCAGTACTTC
few,TRBV20-1,TRBJ2-1,NA,CSAPRGGSSYNEQFF,TGCAGTGCCCCCAGAGGGGGGAGCTCCTACAATGAGCAGTTCTTC
few,TRBV9,TRBJ2-1,TRBD2,CASSVDPGTSGNEQFF,TGTGCCAGCAGCGTAGATCCCGGGACTAGCGGCAATGAGCAGTTCTTC
NA,TRBV20-1,TRBJ2-7,TRBD2,CSAPGRAKNEQYF,TGCAGTGCTCCTGGGAGGGCTAAGAACGAGCAGTACTTC
few,TRBV20-1,TRBJ1-1,TRBD1,CSARDLGQGSDTEAFF,TGCAGTGCTAGAGATCTGGGACAGGGGAGCGACACTGAAGCTTTCTTT
NA,TRBV20-1,TRBJ2-7,NA,CSASTATYEQYF,TGCAGTGCTAGTACAGCAACCTACGAGCAGTACTTC